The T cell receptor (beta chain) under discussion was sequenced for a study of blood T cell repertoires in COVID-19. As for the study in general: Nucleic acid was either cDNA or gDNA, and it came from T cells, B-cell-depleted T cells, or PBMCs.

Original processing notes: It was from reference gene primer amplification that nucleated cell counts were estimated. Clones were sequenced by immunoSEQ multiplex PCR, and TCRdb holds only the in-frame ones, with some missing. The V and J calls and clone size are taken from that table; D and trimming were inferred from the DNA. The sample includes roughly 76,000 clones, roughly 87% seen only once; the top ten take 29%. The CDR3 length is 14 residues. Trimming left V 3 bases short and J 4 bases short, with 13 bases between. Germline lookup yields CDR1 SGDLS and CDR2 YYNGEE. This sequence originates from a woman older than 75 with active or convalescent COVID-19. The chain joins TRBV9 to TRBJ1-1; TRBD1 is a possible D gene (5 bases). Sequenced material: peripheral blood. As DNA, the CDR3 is TGTGCCAGCAGCGGAGGTGGGGCTGGCACTGAAGCTTTCTTT. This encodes CASSGGGAGTEAFF.